In this sample, the clone carrying this T cell receptor beta chain turned up many times. Its antigen is not identified. These data are taken from a study of CD8+CD57+ T cells in acquired aplastic anemia. Study-level findings and limits: Patients and controls turned out to have roughly 29 CD8+ CDR3 sequences in common.

Genomic DNA acted as the template from which TCR beta VDJ combination and CDR3 sequence profiling were carried out. A single record per CDR3 protein comes from TCRdb applying MiXCR to the reads. This table holds roughly 280,000 distinct CDR3 sequences, approximately 60% found once. Whoever was chosen for sequencing had shown CD8+CD57+ cell expansion by flow cytometry. Patients were treatment-naive when blood was sampled. Sequencing was carried out using sorted CD4+, CD8+, or CD8+CD57+ T cells (not recorded which) from PBMCs. The receptor was isolated from a human donor with aplastic anemia.

DNA of the CDR3: TGTGCCAGCAGCTTAGCAGTCTCCTGGGGCTACACCTTC. Translated, it gives CASSLAVSWGYTF. The chain employs TRBV7-9 and TRBJ1-2; D unclear. Trimming took off 0 bases at V and 8 bases at J, with 10 bases between the two ends. Germline V gene sequence: CDR1 SEHNR, CDR2 FQNEAQ (reference sequence). The CDR3 is 13 residues long.